This T cell receptor (beta chain) came from a study of blood T cells in healthy people across ages. Study background: Using template switching, researchers captured about one barcoded beta molecule for each two T cells. Notes on the study in general: Both higher diversity and more naive CD4+ cells marked long-lived donors when set against aged donors.

A sample-barcoded 5' primer and a J-beta primer mix were used in a second PCR of roughly 6 to 11 cycles. The template-switch adaptor, which had 12 random nucleotides, put a tag on each cDNA molecule. TCRdb itself ran the 5' RACE reads through MiXCR, one entry per CDR3 protein. The sample lists over 950,000 distinct CDR3 sequences, about 53% occurring once. This CDR3 comprises 13 residues. This clonotype was observed a handful of times. Its specificity is unknown. An end of the junction differs from the germline gene, which may be a read error. This sequence joins TRBV12-3 or TRBV12-4 and TRBJ2-1; tentatively, D is TRBD2 (5 bases). The origin of this receptor is a woman aged 60 to 75 in good health. Material: blood. CDR3 nucleotide sequence: TGTGCCAGCAGTATAGCCGGGATCAATGAGCAGTTCTTC. Encoded protein: CASSIAGINEQFF.